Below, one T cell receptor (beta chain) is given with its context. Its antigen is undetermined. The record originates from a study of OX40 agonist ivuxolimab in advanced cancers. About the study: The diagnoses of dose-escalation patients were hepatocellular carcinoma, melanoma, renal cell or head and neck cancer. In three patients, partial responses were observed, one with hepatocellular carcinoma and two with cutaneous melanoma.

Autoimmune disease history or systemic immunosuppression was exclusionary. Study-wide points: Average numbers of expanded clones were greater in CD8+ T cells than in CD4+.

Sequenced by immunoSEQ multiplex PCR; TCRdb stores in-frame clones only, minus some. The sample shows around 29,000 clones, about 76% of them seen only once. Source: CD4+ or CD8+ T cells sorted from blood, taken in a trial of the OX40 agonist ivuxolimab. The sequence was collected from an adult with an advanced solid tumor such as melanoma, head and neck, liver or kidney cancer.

The CDR3 DNA is TGTGCCTGGGGACTGGGGACCCCTGAAGCTTTCTTT. Translation gives CAWGLGTPEAFF. V is TRBV30 and J is TRBJ1-1, with a possible D match to TRBD1 (5 bases). From germline, CDR1 is GTSNPN and CDR2 SVGIG (reference sequence). V was pared by 5 bases and J by 6 bases, with 13 bases between. The CDR3 contains 12 residues.